The clone carrying this TCR beta chain occurred a few times. No antigen is known for it. The sample comes from a study of T cells after yellow fever vaccination. Points from the study as a whole: Reappearance after the booster was seen for most primary-vaccination clones, at more than 95% CD4 and around 90% CD8. The secondary response peaked faster, at day 5 versus 15, but was weaker.

In making TCR cDNA, 5'RACE template switching added a universal primer site and UMIs to it. TCRdb re-called the 5' RACE reads with MiXCR, one entry per CDR3 protein. The sample has roughly 330,000 distinct CDR3 sequences; roughly 4% are singletons. V lost 4 bases and J lost 0; bases outside the gene matches: 17. CDR3 length: 20 amino acids. CDR1 and CDR2 (germline): ENHRY, SYGVKD. V and J are TRBV10-3 and TRBJ2-3; 9 nucleotides match TRBD2. The specimen comprised PBMCs, sampled 5 days after the yellow fever booster vaccination. This sequence was found in a young man who received the YFV17D yellow fever vaccine. The CDR3 is CAISVFLRGTSPLSTDTQYF. The CDR3 DNA sequence: TGTGCCATCAGTGTCTTTCTCCGGGGGACTAGCCCTCTGAGCACAGATACGCAGTATTTT.